A selection of T cell receptor beta chains follows, all from one sample in a study of blood T cell repertoires in COVID-19. This table comes from immunoSEQ multiplex PCR, and its TCRdb copy is limited to in-frame clones, with some not included. The repertoire consists of more than 150,000 clones, with roughly 80% occurring once and the leading ten covering 17%. The sequenced material came from peripheral blood. These receptor sequences come from a man aged 55 to 69 with active or convalescent COVID-19. The CDR3 runs from the conserved cysteine through the conserved F or W. D genes are given only for firm matches. Some rows have no size entry. The others give once, few or many, or a class for an expanded clone.

abundance: NA
d_gene: TRBD1
j_gene: TRBJ1-2
v_gene: TRBV19
CDR3nt: TGTGCCAGTAAACTAACAGGGGGCGATTATGGCTACACCTTC
CDR3aa: CASKLTGGDYGYTF

abundance: NA
d_gene: NA
j_gene: TRBJ2-7
v_gene: TRBV24-1
CDR3nt: TGTGCCACCAGTGATTCCTTTACCCTCTGGCCGGTGGAAAAACCTACGGGCGAGCAGTACTTC
CDR3aa: CATSDSFTLWPVEKPTGEQYF

abundance: NA
d_gene: NA
j_gene: TRBJ2-3
v_gene: TRBV3-1/TRBV3-2
CDR3nt: TGTGCCAGCAGCCAAGGCACCTCAAGTGGGGTAGGGAGAGATACGCAGTATTTT
CDR3aa: CASSQGTSSGVGRDTQYF

abundance: NA
d_gene: NA
j_gene: TRBJ2-3
v_gene: TRBV5-1
CDR3nt: TGCGCCAGCAGCTTGGTCGGGTACGGTACGCAGTATTTT
CDR3aa: CASSLVGYGTQYF

abundance: few
d_gene: NA
j_gene: TRBJ2-5
v_gene: TRBV2
CDR3nt: TGTGCCAGCAGTGAAGAAGGGGTCAGCCAAGAGACCCAGTACTTC
CDR3aa: CASSEEGVSQETQYF

abundance: NA
d_gene: NA
j_gene: TRBJ1-1
v_gene: TRBV29-1
CDR3nt: TGCAGCGTTGAAGTTGGCAGGGAATGGAACACTGAAGCTTTCTTT
CDR3aa: CSVEVGREWNTEAFF

abundance: NA
d_gene: NA
j_gene: TRBJ2-1
v_gene: TRBV29-1
CDR3nt: TGCAGCGTCGGTAGCGTTCACAATGAGCAGTTCTTC
CDR3aa: CSVGSVHNEQFF

abundance: many
d_gene: TRBD2
j_gene: TRBJ2-1
v_gene: TRBV27
CDR3nt: TGTGCCAGCAGTTTCGAGCGGGAGTCCAATGAGCAGTTCTTC
CDR3aa: CASSFERESNEQFF

abundance: once
d_gene: NA
j_gene: TRBJ1-4
v_gene: TRBV27
CDR3nt: TGTGCCAGCAGCAAAGAGGGTCTCCCCCCAACTAATGAAAAACTGTTTTTT
CDR3aa: CASSKEGLPPTNEKLFF

abundance: few
d_gene: TRBD1
j_gene: TRBJ1-2
v_gene: TRBV30
CDR3nt: TGTGCCTGGGCCCGACAGGGTAGCTACACCTTC
CDR3aa: CAWARQGSYTF

abundance: NA
d_gene: TRBD1
j_gene: TRBJ2-7
v_gene: TRBV5-6
CDR3nt: TGTGCCAGCAGCTTTTGGGACAGATTCTACGAGCAGTACTTC
CDR3aa: CASSFWDRFYEQYF

abundance: once
d_gene: NA
j_gene: TRBJ1-4
v_gene: TRBV5-5
CDR3nt: TGTGCCAGCAGCTTGCCCCGGGGGGCTGAAAAACTGTTTTTT
CDR3aa: CASSLPRGAEKLFF

abundance: NA
d_gene: NA
j_gene: TRBJ2-3
v_gene: TRBV5-1
CDR3nt: TGCGCCAGCAGCTTGGCCCTTAGCGGCAGCACAGATACGCAGTATTTT
CDR3aa: CASSLALSGSTDTQYF

abundance: once
d_gene: NA
j_gene: TRBJ2-1
v_gene: TRBV3-1/TRBV3-2
CDR3nt: TGTGCCAGCAGCCGGACACTCAATACCAATGAGCAGTTCTTC
CDR3aa: CASSRTLNTNEQFF

abundance: NA
d_gene: TRBD2
j_gene: TRBJ2-5
v_gene: TRBV19
CDR3nt: TGTGCCAGTAGCGAGCGGGGTTTCCAAGAGACCCAGTACTTC
CDR3aa: CASSERGFQETQYF

abundance: NA
d_gene: NA
j_gene: TRBJ2-6
v_gene: TRBV25-1
CDR3nt: TGTGCCAGCACGTACTCTGGGGCCAACGTCCTGACTTTC
CDR3aa: CASTYSGANVLTF

abundance: NA
d_gene: NA
j_gene: TRBJ1-5
v_gene: TRBV27
CDR3nt: TGTGCCAGCAGTCCGTCTACAGGTAGCTATCAGCCCCAGCATTTT
CDR3aa: CASSPSTGSYQPQHF

abundance: NA
d_gene: TRBD1
j_gene: TRBJ1-2
v_gene: TRBV5-1
CDR3nt: TGCGCCAGCAGCCCTGAGACAGGGGGCAGACCCTATGGCTACACCTTC
CDR3aa: CASSPETGGRPYGYTF

abundance: NA
d_gene: TRBD1
j_gene: TRBJ2-3
v_gene: TRBV5-4
CDR3nt: TGTGCCAGCAGCCCCCGACAGGGGTACACAGATACGCAGTATTTT
CDR3aa: CASSPRQGYTDTQYF

abundance: NA
d_gene: TRBD2
j_gene: TRBJ2-1
v_gene: TRBV29-1
CDR3nt: TGCAGCGTTGGCGGGGGGCTCGAGGGTGAGCAGTTCTTC
CDR3aa: CSVGGGLEGEQFF

abundance: NA
d_gene: TRBD1
j_gene: TRBJ2-3
v_gene: TRBV5-4
CDR3nt: TGTGCCAGCAGCCTACAGGGGGATACGCAGTATTTT
CDR3aa: CASSLQGDTQYF

abundance: NA
d_gene: TRBD1
j_gene: TRBJ2-7
v_gene: TRBV18
CDR3nt: TGTGCCAGCTCACTAGACAGGGGCTACGAGCAGTACTTC
CDR3aa: CASSLDRGYEQYF

abundance: once
d_gene: NA
j_gene: TRBJ2-2
v_gene: TRBV5-6
CDR3nt: TGTGCCAGCAGCTTGGCCCCTTGGAACACCGGGGAGCTGTTTTTT
CDR3aa: CASSLAPWNTGELFF

abundance: NA
d_gene: TRBD2
j_gene: TRBJ2-7
v_gene: TRBV6-2/TRBV6-3
CDR3nt: TGTGCCAGCAGCCCTCTAGCGGGAGTTAAGTACGAGCAGTACTTC
CDR3aa: CASSPLAGVKYEQYF

abundance: NA
d_gene: NA
j_gene: TRBJ2-7
v_gene: TRBV6-1
CDR3nt: TGTGCCAGCAGTGAACGTGGCATTTCCTACGAGCAGTACTTC
CDR3aa: CASSERGISYEQYF

abundance: NA
d_gene: NA
j_gene: TRBJ1-5
v_gene: TRBV16
CDR3nt: TGTGCCAGCACCGATCTTACGGGGGGCAATCAGCCCCAGCATTTT
CDR3aa: CASTDLTGGNQPQHF

abundance: NA
d_gene: NA
j_gene: TRBJ2-7
v_gene: TRBV5-1
CDR3nt: TGCGCCAGCAGCTTGTTTGTGCCTAGCGACTCCTACGAGCAGTACTTC
CDR3aa: CASSLFVPSDSYEQYF

abundance: NA
d_gene: NA
j_gene: TRBJ1-3
v_gene: TRBV28
CDR3nt: TGTGCCAGCTCCGTTGATTGGAGGTCTGGAAACACCATATATTTT
CDR3aa: CASSVDWRSGNTIYF

abundance: NA
d_gene: TRBD2
j_gene: TRBJ2-7
v_gene: TRBV18
CDR3nt: TGTGCCAGCTCACCTCGGGGGGGAAACTACGAGCAGTACTTC
CDR3aa: CASSPRGGNYEQYF

abundance: once
d_gene: NA
j_gene: TRBJ1-2
v_gene: TRBV7-3
CDR3nt: TGTGCCAGCAGCTTAGGTCAGGCAGGGTATGGCTACACCTTC
CDR3aa: CASSLGQAGYGYTF